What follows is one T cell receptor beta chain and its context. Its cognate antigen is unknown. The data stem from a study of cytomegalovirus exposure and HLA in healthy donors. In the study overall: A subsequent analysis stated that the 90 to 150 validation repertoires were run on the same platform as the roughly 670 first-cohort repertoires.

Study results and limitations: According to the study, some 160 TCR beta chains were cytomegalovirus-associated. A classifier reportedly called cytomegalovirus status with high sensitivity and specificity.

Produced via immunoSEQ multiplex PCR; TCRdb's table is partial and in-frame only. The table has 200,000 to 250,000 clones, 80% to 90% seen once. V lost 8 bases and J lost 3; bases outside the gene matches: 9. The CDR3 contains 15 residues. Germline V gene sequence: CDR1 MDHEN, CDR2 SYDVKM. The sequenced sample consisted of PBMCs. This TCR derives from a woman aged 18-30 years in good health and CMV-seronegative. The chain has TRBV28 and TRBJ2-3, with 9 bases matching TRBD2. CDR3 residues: CASSSSGSGTDTQYF. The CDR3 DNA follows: TGTGCCAGCTCGAGTAGCGGGAGCGGAACAGATACGCAGTATTTT.